This T cell receptor beta chain was identified in a study of blood T cells in healthy people across ages. Looking at the study overall: About one barcoded TCR beta cDNA was captured per two T cells. Study-wide results and limits: TCR beta diversity was tightly associated with the proportion of naive T cells. Roughly linearly, TCR beta diversity per million T cells fell as age increased. Relative to aged donors, long-lived donors carried more naive CD4+ cells and displayed higher diversity.

The CDR3 is 17 amino acids. Trimming removed 4 bases from V and 5 bases from J, with 24 bases in between. Germline V gene lookup returns CDR1 SEHNR and CDR2 FQNEAQ (reference sequence). The authors ran a second PCR of 7 to 11 cycles using a sample-barcoded 5' primer and a J-beta primer mix. MiXCR, applied by TCRdb to the 5' RACE reads, yields one record per CDR3 protein. In the table there are 1.5 million to 2 million distinct CDR3 sequences, about 50% of which are singletons. This clonotype was seen only a few times. Its target is unknown. The receptor was derived from a woman aged 40 to 50 in good health. The sample was blood. The chain carries TRBV7-9 and TRBJ2-7, with a weak D call TRBD2 (6 bases). CDR3 nucleotides: TGTGCCAGCAGCTCCCGGGACTCACCACTGGCAACCCACGAGCAGTACTTC. Protein product: CASSSRDSPLATHEQYF.